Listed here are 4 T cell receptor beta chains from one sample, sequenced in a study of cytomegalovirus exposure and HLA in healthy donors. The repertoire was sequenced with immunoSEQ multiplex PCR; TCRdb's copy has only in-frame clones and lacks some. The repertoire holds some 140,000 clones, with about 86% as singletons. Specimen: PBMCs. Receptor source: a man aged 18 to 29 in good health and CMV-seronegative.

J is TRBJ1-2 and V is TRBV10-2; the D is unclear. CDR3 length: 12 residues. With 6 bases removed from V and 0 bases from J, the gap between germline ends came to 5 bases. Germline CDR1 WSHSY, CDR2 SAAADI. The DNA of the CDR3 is TGCGCCAGCAGCGGGTCTAACTATGGCTACACCTTC. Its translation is CASSGSNYGYTF.

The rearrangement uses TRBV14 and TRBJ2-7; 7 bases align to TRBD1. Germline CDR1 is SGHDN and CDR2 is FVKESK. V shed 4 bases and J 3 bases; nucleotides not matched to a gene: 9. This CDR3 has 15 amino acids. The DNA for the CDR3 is TGTGCCAGCAGCCGATACCGACAGGGAATCTACGAGCAGTACTTC. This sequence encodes CASSRYRQGIYEQYF.

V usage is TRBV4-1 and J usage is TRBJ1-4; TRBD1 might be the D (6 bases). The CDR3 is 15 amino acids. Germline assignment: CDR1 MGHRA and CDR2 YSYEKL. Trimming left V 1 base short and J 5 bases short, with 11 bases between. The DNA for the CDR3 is TGCGCCAGCAGCCAAGTGGGGGCAGGGAATGAAAAACTGTTTTTT. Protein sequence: CASSQVGAGNEKLFF.

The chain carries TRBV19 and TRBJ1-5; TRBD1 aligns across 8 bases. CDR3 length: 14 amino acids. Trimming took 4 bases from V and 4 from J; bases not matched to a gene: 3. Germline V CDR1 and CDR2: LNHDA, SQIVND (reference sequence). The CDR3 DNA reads TGTGCCAGTAGTAGGGGACAGGATAATCAGCCCCAGCATTTT. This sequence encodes CASSRGQDNQPQHF. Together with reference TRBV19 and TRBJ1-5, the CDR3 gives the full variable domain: DGGITQSPKYLFRKEGQNVTLSCEQNLNHDAMYWYRQDPGQGLRLIYYSQIVNDFQKGDIAEGYSVSREKKESFPLTVTSAQKNPTAFYLCASSRGQDNQPQHFGDGTRLSIL.